This TCR beta chain derives from a study of blood T cell repertoires in COVID-19. Per the original methods: Cell counts per sample came from amplifying reference gene primers. The method was immunoSEQ multiplex PCR; TCRdb's version includes in-frame clones alone and lacks a portion of them. V, J and clone size were drawn from that table, and D and trimming were deduced from the DNA. The profile covers almost 70,000 clones, with 79% appearing a single time and 40% to 50% taken by the ten largest. CDR1 MNHNS and CDR2 SASEGT come from the germline V gene. The CDR3 totals 13 residues. Germline trimming cut 2 bases from V and 13 bases from J; bases unmatched to any gene: 9.

This receptor was taken from a human donor in a cohort sampled during active COVID-19. The sequenced sample consisted of peripheral blood. V usage is TRBV6-1 and J usage is TRBJ2-7, with 9 bases matching TRBD2. CDR3 coding DNA: TGTGCCAGCAGTGAACAGGCTAGCGGGAAGGATTACTTC. Amino acids: CASSEQASGKDYF.